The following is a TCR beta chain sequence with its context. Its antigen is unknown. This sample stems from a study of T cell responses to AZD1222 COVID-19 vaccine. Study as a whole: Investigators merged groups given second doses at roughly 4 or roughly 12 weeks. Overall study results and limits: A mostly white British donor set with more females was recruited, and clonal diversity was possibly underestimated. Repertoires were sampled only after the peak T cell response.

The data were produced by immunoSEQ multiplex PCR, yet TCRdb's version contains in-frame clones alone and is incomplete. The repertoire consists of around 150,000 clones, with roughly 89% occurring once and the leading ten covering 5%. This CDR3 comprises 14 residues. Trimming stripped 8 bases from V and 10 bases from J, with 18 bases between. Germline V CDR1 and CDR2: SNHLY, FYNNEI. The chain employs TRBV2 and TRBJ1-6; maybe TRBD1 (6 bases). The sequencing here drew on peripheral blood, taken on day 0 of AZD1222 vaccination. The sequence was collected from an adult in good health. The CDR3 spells CASGRDTSRSPLHF. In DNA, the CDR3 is TGTGCCAGCGGCCGGGACACATCTCGATCACCCCTCCACTTT.